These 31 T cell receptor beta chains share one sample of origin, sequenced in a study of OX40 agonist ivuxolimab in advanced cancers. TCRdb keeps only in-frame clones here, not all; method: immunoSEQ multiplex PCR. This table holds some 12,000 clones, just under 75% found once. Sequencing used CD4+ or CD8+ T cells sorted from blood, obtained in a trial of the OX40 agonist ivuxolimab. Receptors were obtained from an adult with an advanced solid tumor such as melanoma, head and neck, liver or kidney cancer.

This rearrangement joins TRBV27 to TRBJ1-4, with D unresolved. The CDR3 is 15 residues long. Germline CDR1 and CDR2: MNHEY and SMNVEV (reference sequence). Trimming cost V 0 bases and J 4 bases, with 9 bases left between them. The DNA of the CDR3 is TGTGCCAGCAGTTTATCGGTAGAGCTTAATGAAAAACTGTTTTTT. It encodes CASSLSVELNEKLFF.

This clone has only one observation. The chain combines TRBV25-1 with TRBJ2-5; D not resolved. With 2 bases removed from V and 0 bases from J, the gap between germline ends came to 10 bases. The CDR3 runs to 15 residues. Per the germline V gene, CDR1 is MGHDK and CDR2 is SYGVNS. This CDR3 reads CASSELEPHQETQYF. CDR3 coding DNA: TGTGCCAGCAGTGAACTGGAGCCCCACCAAGAGACCCAGTACTTC.

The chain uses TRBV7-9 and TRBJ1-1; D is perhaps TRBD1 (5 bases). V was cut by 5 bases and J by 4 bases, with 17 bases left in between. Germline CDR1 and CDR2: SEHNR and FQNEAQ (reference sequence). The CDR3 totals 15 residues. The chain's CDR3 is CASSPTTRRGTEAFF. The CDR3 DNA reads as TGTGCCAGCAGCCCCACGACCCGAAGGGGCACTGAAGCTTTCTTT.

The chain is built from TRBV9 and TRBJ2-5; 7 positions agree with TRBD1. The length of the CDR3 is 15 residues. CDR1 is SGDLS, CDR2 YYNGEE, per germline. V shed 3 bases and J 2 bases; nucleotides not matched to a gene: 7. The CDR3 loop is CASSAGTALQETQYF. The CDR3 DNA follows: TGTGCCAGCAGCGCCGGGACAGCTTTGCAAGAGACCCAGTACTTC.

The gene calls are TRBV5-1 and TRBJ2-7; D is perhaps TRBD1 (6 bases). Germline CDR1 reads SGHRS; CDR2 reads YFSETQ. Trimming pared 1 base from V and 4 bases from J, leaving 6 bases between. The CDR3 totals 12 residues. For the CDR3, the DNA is TGCGCCAGCAGCTTGACAGGGTACGAGCAGTACTTC. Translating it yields CASSLTGYEQYF.

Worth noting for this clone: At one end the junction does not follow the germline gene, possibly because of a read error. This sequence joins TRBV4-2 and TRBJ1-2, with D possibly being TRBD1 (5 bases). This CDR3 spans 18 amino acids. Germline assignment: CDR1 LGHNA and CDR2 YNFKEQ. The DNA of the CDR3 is TGTGCCAGCAGCGAAGAAGGTTGGGGTACAGGACGAAACTATGGCTACACCTTC. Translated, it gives CASSEEGWGTGRNYGYTF.

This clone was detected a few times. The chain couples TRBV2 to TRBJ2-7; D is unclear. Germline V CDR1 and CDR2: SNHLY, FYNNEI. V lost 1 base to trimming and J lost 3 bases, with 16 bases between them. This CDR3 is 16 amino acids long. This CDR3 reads CASSEGQAARNYEQYF. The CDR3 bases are TGTGCCAGCAGTGAAGGCCAGGCGGCTAGGAACTACGAGCAGTACTTC.

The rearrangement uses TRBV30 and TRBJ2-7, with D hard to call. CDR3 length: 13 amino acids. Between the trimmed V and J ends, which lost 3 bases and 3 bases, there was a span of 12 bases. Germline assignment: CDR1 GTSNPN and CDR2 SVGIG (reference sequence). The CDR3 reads CAWRKGRNYEQYF. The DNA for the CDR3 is TGTGCCTGGAGAAAAGGGCGGAACTACGAGCAGTACTTC. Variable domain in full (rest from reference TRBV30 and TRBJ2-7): SQTIHQWPATLVQPVGSPLSLECTVEGTSNPNLYWYRQAAGRGLQLLFYSVGIGQISSEVPQNLSASRPQDRQFILSSKKLLLSDSGFYLCAWRKGRNYEQYFGPGTRLTVT.

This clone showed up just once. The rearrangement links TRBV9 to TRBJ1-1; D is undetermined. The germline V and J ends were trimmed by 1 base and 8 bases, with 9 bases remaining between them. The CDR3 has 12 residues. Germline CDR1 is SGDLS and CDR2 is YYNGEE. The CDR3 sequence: CASSVTGGEAFF. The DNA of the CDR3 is TGTGCCAGCAGCGTAACCGGAGGGGAAGCTTTCTTT.

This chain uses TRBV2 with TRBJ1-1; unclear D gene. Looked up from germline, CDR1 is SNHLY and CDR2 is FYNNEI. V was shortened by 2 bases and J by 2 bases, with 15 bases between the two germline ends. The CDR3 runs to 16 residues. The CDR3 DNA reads TGTGCCAGCAGTGAATTGGGTCGGACTCTAAACACTGAAGCTTTCTTT. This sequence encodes CASSELGRTLNTEAFF.

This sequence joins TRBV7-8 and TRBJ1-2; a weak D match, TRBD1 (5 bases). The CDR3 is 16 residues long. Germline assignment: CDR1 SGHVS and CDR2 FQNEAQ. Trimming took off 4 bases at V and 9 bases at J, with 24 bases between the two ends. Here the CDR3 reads CASSYGLATGEGRYTF. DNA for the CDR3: TGTGCCAGCAGCTATGGACTAGCGACGGGGGAAGGACGCTACACCTTC.

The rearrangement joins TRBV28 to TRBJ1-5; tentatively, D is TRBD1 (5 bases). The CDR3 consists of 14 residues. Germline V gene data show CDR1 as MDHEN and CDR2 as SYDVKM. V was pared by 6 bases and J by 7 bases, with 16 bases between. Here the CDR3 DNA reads TGTGCCAGCAGCCTCGACAGTTGGAAGCAGCCCCAGCATTTT. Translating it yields CASSLDSWKQPQHF. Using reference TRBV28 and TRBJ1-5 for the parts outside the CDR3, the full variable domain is DVKVTQSSRYLVKRTGEKVFLECVQDMDHENMFWYRQDPGLGLRLIYFSYDVKMKEKGDIPEGYSVSREKKERFSLILESASTNQTSMYLCASSLDSWKQPQHFGDGTRLSIL.

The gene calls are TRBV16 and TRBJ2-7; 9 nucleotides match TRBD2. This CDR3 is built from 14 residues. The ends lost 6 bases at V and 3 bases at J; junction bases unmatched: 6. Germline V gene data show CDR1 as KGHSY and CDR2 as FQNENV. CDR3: CASSLAGNIYEQYF. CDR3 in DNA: TGTGCCAGCAGTCTAGCGGGAAACATCTACGAGCAGTACTTC.

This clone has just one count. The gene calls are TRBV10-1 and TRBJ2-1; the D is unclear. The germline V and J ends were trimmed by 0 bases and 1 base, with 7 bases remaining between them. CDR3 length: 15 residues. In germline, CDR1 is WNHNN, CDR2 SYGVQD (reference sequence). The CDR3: CASSESVGSYNEQFF. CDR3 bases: TGCGCCAGCAGTGAGTCCGTGGGGTCCTACAATGAGCAGTTCTTC.

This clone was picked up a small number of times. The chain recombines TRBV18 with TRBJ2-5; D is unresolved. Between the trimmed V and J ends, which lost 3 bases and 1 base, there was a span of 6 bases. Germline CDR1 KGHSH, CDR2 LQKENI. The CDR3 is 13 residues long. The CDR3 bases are TGTGCCAGCTCACCGGGATTCCAAGAGACCCAGTACTTC. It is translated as CASSPGFQETQYF.

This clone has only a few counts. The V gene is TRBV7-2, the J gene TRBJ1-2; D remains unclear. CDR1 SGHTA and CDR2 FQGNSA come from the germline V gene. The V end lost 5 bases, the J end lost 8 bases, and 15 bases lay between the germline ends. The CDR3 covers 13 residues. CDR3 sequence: CASSLGFVDGYTF. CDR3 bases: TGTGCCAGCAGCCTAGGTTTTGTGGACGGCTACACCTTC.

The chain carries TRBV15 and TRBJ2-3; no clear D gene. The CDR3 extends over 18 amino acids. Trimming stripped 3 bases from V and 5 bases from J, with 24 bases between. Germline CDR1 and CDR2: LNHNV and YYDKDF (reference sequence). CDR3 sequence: CATSSEVDWTPGVDTQYF. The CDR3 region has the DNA TGTGCCACCAGCAGTGAGGTCGACTGGACCCCCGGAGTAGATACGCAGTATTTT.

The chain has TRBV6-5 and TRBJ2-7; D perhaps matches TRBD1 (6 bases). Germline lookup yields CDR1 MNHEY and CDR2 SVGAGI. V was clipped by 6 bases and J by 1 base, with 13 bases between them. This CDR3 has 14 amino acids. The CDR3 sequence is CASRTLTGSYEQYF. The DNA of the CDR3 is TGTGCCAGCAGAACCCTTACAGGGTCCTACGAGCAGTACTTC.

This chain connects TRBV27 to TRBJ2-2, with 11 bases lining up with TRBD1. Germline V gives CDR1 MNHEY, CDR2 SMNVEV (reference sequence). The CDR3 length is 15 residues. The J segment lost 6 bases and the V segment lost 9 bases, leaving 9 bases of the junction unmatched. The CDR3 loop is CASTGTGGLAGELFF. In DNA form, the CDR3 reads TGTGCCAGTACCGGGACAGGGGGTTTGGCCGGGGAGCTGTTTTTT.

CDR3 DNA sequence: TGTGCCAGCAGCCACGATACCTGGACAGTTGGGACCCAGGCGAACACTGAAGCTTTCTTT. This gives the protein CASSHDTWTVGTQANTEAFF. This chain connects TRBV4-2 to TRBJ1-1; D is perhaps TRBD1 (6 bases). CDR1 is LGHNA and CDR2 is YNFKEQ in the germline V gene. CDR3 length: 20 amino acids. Trimming left V 3 bases short and J 1 base short, with 27 bases between.

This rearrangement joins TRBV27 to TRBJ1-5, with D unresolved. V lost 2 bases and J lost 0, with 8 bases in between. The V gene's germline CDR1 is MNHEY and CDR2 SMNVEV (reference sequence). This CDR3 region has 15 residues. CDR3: CASSLAQNSNQPQHF. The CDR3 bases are TGTGCCAGCAGTTTAGCGCAGAATAGCAATCAGCCCCAGCATTTT.

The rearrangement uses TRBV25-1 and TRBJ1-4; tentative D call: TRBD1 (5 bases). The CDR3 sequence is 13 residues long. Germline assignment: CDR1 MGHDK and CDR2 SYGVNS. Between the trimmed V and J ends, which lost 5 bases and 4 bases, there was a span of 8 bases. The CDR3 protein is CASSRQFNEKLFF. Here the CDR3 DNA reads TGTGCCAGCAGTCGACAGTTTAATGAAAAACTGTTTTTT.

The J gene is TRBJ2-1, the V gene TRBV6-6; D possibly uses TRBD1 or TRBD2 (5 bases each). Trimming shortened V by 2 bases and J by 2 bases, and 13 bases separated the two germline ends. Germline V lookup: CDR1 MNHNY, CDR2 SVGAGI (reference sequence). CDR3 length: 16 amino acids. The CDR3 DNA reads TGTGCCAGCAGTTACCTCGGGACGGGACCCTACAATGAGCAGTTCTTC. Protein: CASSYLGTGPYNEQFF.

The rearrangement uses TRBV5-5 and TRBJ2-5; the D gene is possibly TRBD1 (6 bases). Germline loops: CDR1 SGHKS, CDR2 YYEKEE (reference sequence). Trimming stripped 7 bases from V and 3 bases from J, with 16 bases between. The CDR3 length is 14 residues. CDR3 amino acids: CASAYRVGEETQYF. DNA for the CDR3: TGTGCCAGCGCATACAGGGTCGGTGAAGAGACCCAGTACTTC.

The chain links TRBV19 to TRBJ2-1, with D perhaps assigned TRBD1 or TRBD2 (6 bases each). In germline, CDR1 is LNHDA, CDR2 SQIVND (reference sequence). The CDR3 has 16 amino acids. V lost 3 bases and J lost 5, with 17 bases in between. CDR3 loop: CASSILPGAPNNEQFF. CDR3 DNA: TGTGCCAGTAGTATTCTCCCGGGGGCCCCGAACAATGAGCAGTTCTTC.

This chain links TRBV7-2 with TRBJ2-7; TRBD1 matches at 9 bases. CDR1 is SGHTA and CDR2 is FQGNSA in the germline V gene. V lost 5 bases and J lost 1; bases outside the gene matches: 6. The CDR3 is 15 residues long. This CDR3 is CASSLGQGNSYEQYF. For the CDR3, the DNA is TGTGCCAGCAGCCTTGGACAGGGGAATTCCTACGAGCAGTACTTC.

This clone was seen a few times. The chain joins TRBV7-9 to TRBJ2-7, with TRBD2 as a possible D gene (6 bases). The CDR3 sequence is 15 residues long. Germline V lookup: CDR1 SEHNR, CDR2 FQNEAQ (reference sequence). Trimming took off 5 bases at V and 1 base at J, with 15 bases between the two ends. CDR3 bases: TGTGCCAGCAGCCCGAACCCCGGGGGTTCCTACGAGCAGTACTTC. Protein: CASSPNPGGSYEQYF.

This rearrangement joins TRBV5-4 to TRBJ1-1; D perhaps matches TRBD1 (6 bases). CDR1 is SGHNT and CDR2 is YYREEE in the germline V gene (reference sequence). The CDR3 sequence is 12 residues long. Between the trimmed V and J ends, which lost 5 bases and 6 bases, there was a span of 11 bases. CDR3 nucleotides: TGTGCCAGCAGGGGGGGCGAATCTGAAGCTTTCTTT. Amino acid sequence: CASRGGESEAFF.

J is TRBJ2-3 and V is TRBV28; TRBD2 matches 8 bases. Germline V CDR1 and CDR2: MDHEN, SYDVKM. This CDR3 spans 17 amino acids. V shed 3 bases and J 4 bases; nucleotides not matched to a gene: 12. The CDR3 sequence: CASSLGPGGETSDTQYF. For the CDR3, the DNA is TGTGCCAGCAGTTTGGGCCCCGGGGGGGAGACCTCAGATACGCAGTATTTT.

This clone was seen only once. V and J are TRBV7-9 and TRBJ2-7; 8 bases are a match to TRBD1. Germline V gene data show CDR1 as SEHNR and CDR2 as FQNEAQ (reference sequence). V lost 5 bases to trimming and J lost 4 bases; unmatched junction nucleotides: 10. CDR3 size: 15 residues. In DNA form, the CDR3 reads TGTGCCAGCAGCCCAGAGGCAGGGGGCTCGTACGAGCAGTACTTC. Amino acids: CASSPEAGGSYEQYF.

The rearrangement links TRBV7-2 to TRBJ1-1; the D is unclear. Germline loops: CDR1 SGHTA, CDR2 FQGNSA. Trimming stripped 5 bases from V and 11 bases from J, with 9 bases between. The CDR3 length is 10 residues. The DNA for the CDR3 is TGTGCCAGCAGCCCCCCGGTTGCTTTCTTT. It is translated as CASSPPVAFF.